This entry is about one TCR beta chain. This record belongs to a study of blood T cell repertoires in COVID-19. Here immunoSEQ multiplex PCR was the method, and the copy in TCRdb shows in-frame clones only, minus some. The data hold tens of thousands of clones, with 75% to 90% observed a single time. CDR3 size: 15 residues. Trimming cost V 3 bases and J 0 bases, with 12 bases left between them. The germline CDR1 and CDR2 sequences are SGHRS and YFSETQ. The clonotype comes from a human donor in a cohort sampled during active COVID-19. Sequenced material: peripheral blood. The chain uses TRBV5-1 and TRBJ1-1; no definite D call. The DNA for the CDR3 is TGCGCCAGCAGCTCCATTCCAACTTTGAACACTGAAGCTTTCTTT. This gives the protein CASSSIPTLNTEAFF.